Listed below are T cell receptor beta chains from one sample, sequenced in a study of metastatic and nonmetastatic thyroid tumors. From the PCR reads, TCRdb re-called clones with MiXCR. The profile shows fewer than 40,000 clones, about a sixth of them singletons. Sequenced input: blood. These receptors originate from a female donor with papillary thyroid cancer or a benign thyroid nodule (not recorded which). Some clones in this sample may be carry-over from other donors' samples. Both conserved end residues are part of each CDR3. Each record gives: J gene, V gene, clone size, D gene, CDR3 DNA, CDR3 protein. A D gene is named only where the DNA matches it firmly. Size is omitted from some rows. Given values are once, few, many or a class for expanded clones.

>TRBJ1-5|TRBV11-2|many|-
TGTGCCAGCAGCTTCCAGGGCAATCAGCCCCAGCATTTT
CASSFQGNQPQHF
>TRBJ1-2|TRBV27|few|-
TGTGCCAGCAGACCCTCCGTTACAGGAGATCCCTACACCTTC
CASRPSVTGDPYTF
>TRBJ2-7|TRBV29-1|many|-
TGCAGCGTCCACTCCGGGACATCCTACGAGCAGTACTTC
CSVHSGTSYEQYF
>TRBJ2-7|TRBV20-1|medium-sized|-
TGCAGTGCTCACCGCTACGGGGAGTTCTCCTACGAGCAGTACTTC
CSAHRYGEFSYEQYF
>TRBJ2-1|TRBV3-1|many|TRBD2
TGTGCCAGCAGCCAATACACGAGTGGACTAGTTAGCCATGAGCAGTTCTTC
CASSQYTSGLVSHEQFF
>TRBJ2-7|TRBV10-3|many|-
TGTGCCATCACCAGAGATGACAGGCCCGAGCAGTACTTC
CAITRDDRPEQYF
>TRBJ2-7|TRBV6-1|few|-
TGTGTCAGCAGTGAAGGTGAGACAGGTAAACAGTACTTC
CVSSEGETGKQYF
>TRBJ2-2|TRBV10-1|many|-
TGCGCCAGCAGTCACACGAGGGAGGCGAACACCGGGGAGCTGTTTTTT
CASSHTREANTGELFF
>TRBJ1-1|TRBV27|many|-
TGTGCCAGCAGTTCATCAGCAGGGTACACTGAAGCTTTCTTT
CASSSSAGYTEAFF
>TRBJ1-1|TRBV2|-|TRBD1
TGTGCCAGCAGTGATGTCTACAGGGGAGGCACTGAAGCTTTCTTT
CASSDVYRGGTEAFF
>TRBJ2-6|TRBV28|few|-
TGTGCCAGTAGTTTATGGGGATCCTGGGTCAACGTCCTGACTTTC
CASSLWGSWVNVLTF
>TRBJ2-2|TRBV18|many|-
TGTGCCAGCTCGGGGGGCGCCGGGGAGCTGTTTTTT
CASSGGAGELFF
>TRBJ2-1|TRBV11-1|many|TRBD2
TGTGCCAGCAGCACCCGGACTAGCGGGAGCAATGAGCAGTTCTTC
CASSTRTSGSNEQFF
>TRBJ1-6|TRBV20-1|many|-
TGCAGTGCTAGAGATCTCAAGGCAGGGGATAATTCACCCCTCCACTTT
CSARDLKAGDNSPLHF
>TRBJ1-5|TRBV20-1|many|-
TGCAGTGCTAGAGATCTGGGGGGCAATCAGCCCCAGCATTTT
CSARDLGGNQPQHF
>TRBJ2-5|TRBV25-1|many|-
TGTGCCAGCGGCCGTGGGTGGGTAGGCCAAGAGACCCAGTACTTC
CASGRGWVGQETQYF
>TRBJ2-3|TRBV24-1|many|-
TGTGCCACCAGTTTCGGAACATTAGGGGCAGATACGCAGTATTTT
CATSFGTLGADTQYF
>TRBJ1-2|TRBV28|many|-
TGTGCCAGCAGGTTCCAGGGGTCTTATGGCTACACCTTC
CASRFQGSYGYTF
>TRBJ2-5|TRBV28|many|-
TGTGCCAGCAGTCCCTACGGGAACTACCAAGAGACCCAGTACTTC
CASSPYGNYQETQYF
>TRBJ2-3|TRBV20-1|many|TRBD2
TGCAGGCCTAGCGGGAGTGCAGATACGCAGTATTTT
CRPSGSADTQYF
>TRBJ2-7|TRBV11-2|-|-
TGTGCCAGCAGCTTAGATCCATCTGGGCTAGAGCAGTACTTC
CASSLDPSGLEQYF
>TRBJ1-3|TRBV11-2|-|TRBD1
TGTGCCAGCAGCTTAGTTGGGACAGGGGACATCAAAGGAAACACCATATATTTT
CASSLVGTGDIKGNTIYF
>TRBJ2-2|TRBV29-1|many|-
TGCAGCGTCTTTTTACAGCGGAACACCGGGGAGCTGTTTTTT
CSVFLQRNTGELFF
>TRBJ1-1|TRBV27|-|TRBD1
TGTGCCAGCAGTAAATCAGGGGGGAACACTGAAGCTTTCTTT
CASSKSGGNTEAFF
>TRBJ2-7|TRBV3-1|many|TRBD1
TGTGCCAGCAGCCAGGGACAGAACCCCTACGAGCAGTACTTC
CASSQGQNPYEQYF
>TRBJ2-6|TRBV2|-|-
TGTGCCAGCAGTGATCAGGGGGGCTACTCTGGGGCCAACGTCCTGACTTTC
CASSDQGGYSGANVLTF
>TRBJ2-1|TRBV12-3/TRBV12-4|-|-
TGTGCCAGCAACCTCCGGGACCGCCCGTTCTTC
CASNLRDRPFF
>TRBJ2-2|TRBV5-1|medium-sized|-
TGCGCCAGCAGCTTGGGACACCGGGACCTAGACACCGGGGAGCTGTTTTTT
CASSLGHRDLDTGELFF
>TRBJ2-7|TRBV28|-|-
TGTGCCAGCAGTTTGATGGGGTACGAGCAGTACTTC
CASSLMGYEQYF
>TRBJ2-3|TRBV27|many|-
TGTGCCAGCAGTTTCAACCGGGGCACAGATACGCAGTATTTT
CASSFNRGTDTQYF
>TRBJ2-5|TRBV14|many|-
TGTGCCAGCAGCCAAGAGGGAGAGACCCAGTACTTC
CASSQEGETQYF
>TRBJ2-7|TRBV5-1|-|-
TGCGCCAGCAGCCAGACGGGTTACGAGCAGTACTTC
CASSQTGYEQYF
>TRBJ2-3|TRBV18|many|-
TGTGCCAGCTCACTCGAAGATACGCAGTATTTT
CASSLEDTQYF
>TRBJ1-1|TRBV28|-|TRBD1
TGTGCCAGCAGTTTATTGAAGACAGGGGCAGGCACCGAAGCTTTCTTT
CASSLLKTGAGTEAFF
>TRBJ2-7|TRBV27|many|-
TGTGCCAGCAGTTTAGGGGACGGTTACGAGCAGTACTTC
CASSLGDGYEQYF
>TRBJ2-2|TRBV19|many|-
TGTGCCAGTAGGCCCGGGACGGACACCGGGGAGCTGTTTTTT
CASRPGTDTGELFF
>TRBJ2-4|TRBV29-1|many|TRBD1
TGCAGCGCCATGGGACAGTACAAAAACATTCAGTACTTC
CSAMGQYKNIQYF
>TRBJ2-3|TRBV20-1|once|-
TGCAGTGGGGAGGCTCAGGGAGATACGCAGTATTTT
CSGEAQGDTQYF
>TRBJ2-1|TRBV27|many|TRBD1
TGTGCCAGCACCGTAACCGGGACAGGGCAGTACAATGAGCAGTTCTTC
CASTVTGTGQYNEQFF
>TRBJ2-7|TRBV11-2|many|TRBD2
TGTGCCAGCAGCTTAGGAGACAGCGGGAGCCACGAGCAGTACTTC
CASSLGDSGSHEQYF
>TRBJ1-6|TRBV5-1|-|-
TGCGCCAGCAGCTTGGCCGGGGGGAGGGCAAGTCCACCCCTCCACTTT
CASSLAGGRASPPLHF
>TRBJ2-7|TRBV6-1|medium-sized|-
TGTGCCAGCAGTGAAGGGGTCGAGAGCTCCTACGAGCAGTACTTC
CASSEGVESSYEQYF
>TRBJ2-7|TRBV20-1|many|-
TGCAGTGCTAGAGATTTGGGCAAAGGTGGAGTTTATACCTACGAGCAGTACTTC
CSARDLGKGGVYTYEQYF
>TRBJ2-7|TRBV7-9|once|-
TGTGCCAGCAGCTCACGGGCCTTCAGCTCCTACGATCAGTACTTC
CASSSRAFSSYDQYF
>TRBJ1-1|TRBV20-1|-|-
TGCAGTGCTAGAGGTGCGAACACTGAAGCTTTCTTT
CSARGANTEAFF